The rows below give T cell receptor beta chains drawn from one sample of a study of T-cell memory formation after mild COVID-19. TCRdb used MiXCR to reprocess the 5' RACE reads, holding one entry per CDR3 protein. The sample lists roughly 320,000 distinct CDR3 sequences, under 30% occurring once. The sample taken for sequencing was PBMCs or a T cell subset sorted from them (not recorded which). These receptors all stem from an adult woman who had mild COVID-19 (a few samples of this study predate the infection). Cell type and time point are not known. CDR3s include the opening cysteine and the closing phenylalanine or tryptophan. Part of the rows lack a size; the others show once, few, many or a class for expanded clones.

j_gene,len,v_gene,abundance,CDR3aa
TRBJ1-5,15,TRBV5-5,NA,CASSLRQALNQPQHF
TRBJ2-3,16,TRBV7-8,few,CASSLARLALTDTQYF
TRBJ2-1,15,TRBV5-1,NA,CASSTLPGQDNEQFF
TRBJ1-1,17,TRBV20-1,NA,CSATRKGGALMNTEAFF
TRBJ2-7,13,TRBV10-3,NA,CANRGENSYEQYF
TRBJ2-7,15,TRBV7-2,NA,CASSSVRGSSYEQYF
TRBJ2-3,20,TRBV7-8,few,CASSEMGTSGGAVGTDTQYF
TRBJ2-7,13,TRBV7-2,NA,CASSFIRESEQYF
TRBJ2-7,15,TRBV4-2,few,CASSQDGTGGYEQYF
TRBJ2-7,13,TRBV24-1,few,CATSKATTYEQYF
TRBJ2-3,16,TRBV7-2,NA,CASSARLAGGGDTQYF
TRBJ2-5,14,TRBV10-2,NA,CASRTRTSQETQYF
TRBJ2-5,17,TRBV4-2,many,CASSQGGLAGDQETQYF
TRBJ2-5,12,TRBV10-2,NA,CASSESIGTQYF
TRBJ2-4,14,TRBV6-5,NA,CASSYGRGADIQYF
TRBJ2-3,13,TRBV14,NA,CASSQASSVTQYF